This is a list of T cell receptor beta chains from one sample in a study of PD-L1 blockade in urothelial cancer. Using immunoSEQ multiplex PCR, the repertoire was profiled, and TCRdb retains in-frame clones only, with some absent. The data hold 20,000 to 25,000 clones, with approximately 89% observed a single time. This specimen consisted of PBMCs, obtained around atezolizumab (anti-PD-L1) treatment. These receptors were obtained from a woman aged 55-70 years with urothelial cancer. CDR3s include the opening cysteine and the closing phenylalanine or tryptophan. A D gene is named only where the DNA matches it firmly. A row's size may be missing; if present it is once, few, many or a size class.

D	J	V	size	DNA	CDR3
NA	TRBJ1-5	TRBV11-2	NA	TGTGCCAGCAGCCCGATCTCGGGCTCAGCGGAGCCCCAGCATTTT	CASSPISGSAEPQHF
NA	TRBJ2-1	TRBV5-6	NA	TGTGCCAGCAGCTGGGGAAGGGGCTCCTACAATGAGCAGTTCTTC	CASSWGRGSYNEQFF
NA	TRBJ2-7	TRBV7-8	NA	TGTGCCAGCAGTCAGGGTCTTAGCTCCTACGAGCAGTACTTC	CASSQGLSSYEQYF
NA	TRBJ2-5	TRBV7-6	NA	TGTGCCAGCAGCTTATCGGGGACCAGGGGTTCCCAAGAGACCCAGTACTTC	CASSLSGTRGSQETQYF
TRBD2	TRBJ2-7	TRBV4-3	medium-sized	TGCGCCAGCAGCCAAGTCACGGGAGGGCGCGAGCAGTACTTC	CASSQVTGGREQYF
NA	TRBJ2-3	TRBV4-3	once	TGCGCCAGCAGCCAAGTTCTTCAGGGTACGCAGTATTTT	CASSQVLQGTQYF
TRBD1	TRBJ2-7	TRBV18	NA	TGTGCCAGCTCACCGACAGGGGGCGAGCAGTACTTC	CASSPTGGEQYF
TRBD2	TRBJ2-7	TRBV7-7	NA	TGTGCCAGCAGCCCGAGGGAGGGTGGCGAGCAGTACTTC	CASSPREGGEQYF
TRBD2	TRBJ2-5	TRBV2	NA	TGTGCCAGCAGTGAATGGGGGGGTTCGGAGACCCAGTACTTC	CASSEWGGSETQYF
NA	TRBJ2-7	TRBV19	NA	TGTGCCAGTAGTATAGGCTTTAGCCGACAGGATCTTGAGCAGTACTTC	CASSIGFSRQDLEQYF
NA	TRBJ2-7	TRBV7-2	NA	TGTGCCAGCAGCCTCATACAGGGCGACGAGCAGTACTTC	CASSLIQGDEQYF
NA	TRBJ2-7	TRBV7-2	few	TGTGCCAGCAGCTTAGAGGTTTCAGGGGTTAAGCAGTACTTC	CASSLEVSGVKQYF
NA	TRBJ2-3	TRBV5-1	NA	TGCGCCAGCAGCTTGGGGGGACTCCCCTTGCACACAGATACGCAGTATTTT	CASSLGGLPLHTDTQYF
NA	TRBJ1-2	TRBV2	NA	TGTGCCAGCAGTGTAGATAGCCAGGGTGGCTACACCTTC	CASSVDSQGGYTF
TRBD2	TRBJ2-3	TRBV25-1	NA	TGTGCCAGCAGGCGGGGGGATACGCAGTATTTT	CASRRGDTQYF
NA	TRBJ1-5	TRBV10-3	NA	TGTGCCATCAGTGACTCAGGGGGCAATCAGCCCCAGCATTTT	CAISDSGGNQPQHF
NA	TRBJ2-1	TRBV19	few	TGTGCCAGTAGTACTAGTACTAGTTACAATGAGCAGTTCTTC	CASSTSTSYNEQFF
TRBD2	TRBJ2-7	TRBV4-1	once	TGCGCCAGCAGCCAAGGACTAGCTGTCAACGAGCAGTACTTC	CASSQGLAVNEQYF
NA	TRBJ2-2	TRBV29-1	NA	TGCAGCGTTGATGGCGGACTGACCGGGGAGCTGTTTTTT	CSVDGGLTGELFF
NA	TRBJ2-4	TRBV11-2	NA	TGTGCCAGCAGCCCGATCAGGGGCGCATGGGACATTCAGTACTTC	CASSPIRGAWDIQYF
TRBD1	TRBJ1-4	TRBV9	NA	TGTGCCAGCAGCGTAACTGGGACAGGAGAAAAACTGTTTTTT	CASSVTGTGEKLFF
NA	TRBJ2-3	TRBV5-1	few	TGCGCCAGCAGCTTGGGAGGGCCGGAGGATACGCAGTATTTT	CASSLGGPEDTQYF
TRBD1	TRBJ1-2	TRBV10-3	NA	TGTGCCATCAGTCAAGGACAGGGTGGAGGCTACACCTTC	CAISQGQGGGYTF
TRBD2	TRBJ2-1	TRBV16	once	TGTGCCAGCAGCCTAGCGGGAGGCTCCTCCAATGAGCAGTTCTTC	CASSLAGGSSNEQFF
TRBD1	TRBJ1-2	TRBV18	NA	TGTGCCAGCTCACCCGGGACAGCCCCTCTAACTAATGGCTACACCTTC	CASSPGTAPLTNGYTF
TRBD1	TRBJ1-5	TRBV7-9	NA	TGTGCCAGCAGTTCGGGACAGGTCGATAGCAATCAGCCCCAGCATTTT	CASSSGQVDSNQPQHF
TRBD1	TRBJ1-2	TRBV6-5	NA	TGTGCCAGCAGTCGTTTAACGGGACAGGGATCTTTTTACTCCTTC	CASSRLTGQGSFYSF
NA	TRBJ2-3	TRBV4-3	NA	TGCGCCAGCAGCCTTGAGGCGTTTGATACGCAGTATTTT	CASSLEAFDTQYF
NA	TRBJ2-2	TRBV7-7	NA	TGTGCCAGCTTCGGAGGGGCTATCGGGGAGCTGTTTTTT	CASFGGAIGELFF
NA	TRBJ2-1	TRBV7-3	once	TGTGCCAGCAGCCAACAGGGCCCCAATGAGCAGTTCTTC	CASSQQGPNEQFF
TRBD2	TRBJ2-5	TRBV29-1	NA	TGCAGCGTTGACCCCCTAGCGGGGGCTGGAGAGACCCAGTACTTC	CSVDPLAGAGETQYF
NA	TRBJ1-2	TRBV19	NA	TGTGCCACCGTTCACTATGGCTACACCTTC	CATVHYGYTF
TRBD1	TRBJ1-2	TRBV7-2	NA	TGTGCCAGCAGCTCTCGCCAGGGGGGATTGCGCTATGGCTACACCTTC	CASSSRQGGLRYGYTF
NA	TRBJ1-2	TRBV7-2	few	TGTGCCAGCAGCTTAGGGCTCGGGGGGGGTGGCTACACCTTC	CASSLGLGGGGYTF
NA	TRBJ1-1	TRBV19	once	TGTGCCAGTAGGCAGGGGTCGGGCACTGAAGCTTTCTTT	CASRQGSGTEAFF
NA	TRBJ1-1	TRBV4-3	few	TGCGCCAGCAGCCAAGATTTTGGCAGTAACACTGAAGCTTTCTTT	CASSQDFGSNTEAFF
NA	TRBJ1-2	TRBV7-9	NA	TGTGCCAGCAGCTTAGGAACTTTTGGACAGAGTCGCTACTATGGCTACACCTTC	CASSLGTFGQSRYYGYTF
TRBD2	TRBJ2-1	TRBV7-9	NA	TGTGCCAGCAGCTTAGAAACTAGCGGGCCATACAATGAGCAGTTCTTC	CASSLETSGPYNEQFF
NA	TRBJ2-6	TRBV2	NA	TGTGCCAGCTCTCAGGGGCGTAAATCTGGGGCCAACGTCCTGACTTTC	CASSQGRKSGANVLTF
NA	TRBJ1-2	TRBV7-9	NA	TGTGCCAGCAGCTTATATGAGGGTAGCTATGGCTACACCTTC	CASSLYEGSYGYTF
TRBD1	TRBJ2-7	TRBV5-5	once	TGTGCCAGCAGCCAGCCGGGACAGGGGGTCTACGAGCAGTACTTC	CASSQPGQGVYEQYF
NA	TRBJ2-1	TRBV10-2	NA	TGCGCCAGCAGTGATGGGGGGAAGGGTGATGGGAATGAGCAGTTCTTC	CASSDGGKGDGNEQFF
NA	TRBJ1-1	TRBV9	once	TGTGCCAGCAGCCCCGGGGGGGGAGGCACTGAAGCTTTCTTT	CASSPGGGGTEAFF
TRBD1	TRBJ2-1	TRBV7-2	NA	TGTGCCAGCAGCTTAAAGGGACAGGGGTACAATGAGCAGTTCTTC	CASSLKGQGYNEQFF
NA	TRBJ1-5	TRBV7-2	NA	TGTGCCAGCAGCACCCGAGCATATAGCAATCAGCCCCAGCATTTT	CASSTRAYSNQPQHF
NA	TRBJ1-1	TRBV5-1	NA	TGCGCCAGCAGCTTGGATCTAGGACTTACTGAAGCTTTCTTT	CASSLDLGLTEAFF
NA	TRBJ2-1	TRBV21-1	NA	TGTGCCAGCCAGTCTAGCGGACCCTACAATGAGCAGTTCTTC	CASQSSGPYNEQFF
NA	TRBJ1-2	TRBV15	few	TGTGCCACCAGCAGAGACCCAGGGCCCTATGGCTACACCTTC	CATSRDPGPYGYTF
NA	TRBJ1-2	TRBV5-1	NA	TGCGCCAGCAGCTTTGGGACGCGGGGTGACTACACCTTC	CASSFGTRGDYTF
TRBD2	TRBJ2-1	TRBV28	once	TGTGCCAGCAGTTCGGGCGGGAGGACCTACAATGAGCAGTTCTTC	CASSSGGRTYNEQFF
TRBD1	TRBJ2-2	TRBV6-1	NA	TGTGCCAGCATTGAAAGACAGGGCTGGTCGGCCGGGGAGCTGTTTTTT	CASIERQGWSAGELFF
NA	TRBJ1-1	TRBV4-3	once	TGCGCCAGCAGCCAAGAACCGACAGTTCCCACTGAAGCTTTCTTT	CASSQEPTVPTEAFF
TRBD1	TRBJ2-5	TRBV9	NA	TGTGCCAGCAGCCCCCGGGACAGTCAAGAGACCCAGTACTTC	CASSPRDSQETQYF
NA	TRBJ2-7	TRBV18	NA	TGTGCCAGCTCACCATATCCAGCAGGCGAGCAGTACTTC	CASSPYPAGEQYF
TRBD1	TRBJ2-5	TRBV6-1	NA	TGTGCCAGCAGAGACCGGGGACAGGGGCAAGAGACCCAGTACTTC	CASRDRGQGQETQYF
NA	TRBJ2-7	TRBV6-1	NA	TGTGCCAGCAGTGAACTTTACGAGCAGTACTTC	CASSELYEQYF
TRBD2	TRBJ2-1	TRBV10-2	NA	TGCGCCAGCAGTGAAATAGCGGGGGTCTCCTACAATGAGCAGTTCTTC	CASSEIAGVSYNEQFF